One and the same sample provided the 19 T cell receptor beta chains below, sequenced in a study of blood T cell repertoires in COVID-19. Sequenced by immunoSEQ multiplex PCR; TCRdb stores in-frame clones only, minus some. The table shows about 260,000 clones, with 85% to 90% occurring only once. Sample: peripheral blood. The receptor set was obtained from a woman in her forties who had recovered from COVID-19.

This clone occurred a few times. The rearrangement links TRBV5-1 to TRBJ2-3, with 9 nucleotides matching TRBD1. The CDR3 is 16 amino acids. Germline lookup yields CDR1 SGHRS and CDR2 YFSETQ. J was trimmed by 5 bases and V by 3 bases; bases with no gene match: 10. The CDR3 DNA sequence: TGCGCCAGCAGCTACCGAGGGACAGGGAGAGTAGATACGCAGTATTTT. Translated: CASSYRGTGRVDTQYF.

This chain joins TRBV7-8 and TRBJ2-1; 12 bases map to TRBD2. The germline CDR1 and CDR2 sequences are SGHVS and FQNEAQ. J was trimmed by 5 bases and V by 0 bases; bases with no gene match: 2. The length of the CDR3 is 16 residues. The CDR3 DNA reads TGTGCCAGCAGCTTAGCGCGGACTAGCGGGGACAATGAGCAGTTCTTC. It codes for CASSLARTSGDNEQFF. Filled out from reference TRBV7-8 and TRBJ2-1, the complete variable domain reads GAGVSQSPRYKVAKRGQDVALRCDPISGHVSLFWYQQALGQGPEFLTYFQNEAQLDKSGLPSDRFFAERPEGSVSTLKIQRTQQEDSAVYLCASSLARTSGDNEQFFGPGTRLTVL.

The count of this clone is one. This chain uses TRBV2 with TRBJ2-3, with TRBD1 matching 8 bases. V was clipped by 5 bases and J by 1 base; unmatched bases: 2. CDR3 length: 14 amino acids. The germline V gene has CDR1 SNHLY and CDR2 FYNNEI. The CDR3 nucleotides are TGTGCCAGCAGTAGACAGGGGCGCACAGATACGCAGTATTTT. Protein product: CASSRQGRTDTQYF.

In this sample, this clone turned up once. J is TRBJ2-7 and V is TRBV7-6; 12 bases align to TRBD1. The J segment lost 1 base and the V segment lost 5 bases, leaving 15 bases of the junction unmatched. CDR3 size: 19 residues. CDR1 SGHVS and CDR2 FNYEAQ come from the germline V gene. The CDR3 spells CASSETPGQGAEGSYEQYF. CDR3 nucleotide sequence: TGTGCCAGCAGCGAGACCCCGGGACAGGGGGCGGAAGGTTCCTACGAGCAGTACTTC. The full variable domain, rest sourced from reference TRBV7-6 and TRBJ2-7, is GAGVSQSPRYKVTKRGQDVALRCDPISGHVSLYWYRQALGQGPEFLTYFNYEAQQDKSGLPNDRFSAERPEGSISTLTIQRTEQRDSAMYRCASSETPGQGAEGSYEQYFGPGTRLTVT.

V is TRBV5-4 and J is TRBJ1-2; the D gene is possibly TRBD1 (5 bases). CDR3 length: 14 residues. The germline gives CDR1 SGHNT, CDR2 YYREEE (reference sequence). Between the trimmed V and J ends, which lost 0 bases and 8 bases, there was a span of 14 bases. Here the CDR3 DNA reads TGTGCCAGCAGCTTGGCTCCGGCAGGGTACGGCTACACCTTC. Its protein is CASSLAPAGYGYTF. The whole variable domain, remainder taken from reference TRBV5-4 and TRBJ1-2, is ETGVTQSPTHLIKTRGQQVTLRCSSQSGHNTVSWYQQALGQGPQFIFQYYREEENGRGNFPPRFSGLQFPNYSSELNVNALELDDSALYLCASSLAPAGYGYTFGSGTRLTVV.

The chain is built from TRBV5-6 and TRBJ1-6, with a tentative D call TRBD1 (6 bases). The CDR3 is 16 residues long. The germline V and J ends were trimmed by 0 bases and 6 bases, with 13 bases remaining between them. Germline assignment: CDR1 SGHDT and CDR2 YYEEEE. The CDR3 coding sequence is TGTGCCAGCAGCTTGGAGAACACAGGGTCTAATTCACCCCTCCACTTT. It specifies CASSLENTGSNSPLHF.

The J gene is TRBJ1-6, the V gene TRBV2; D ambiguous. V gave up 3 bases and J gave up 6 bases, with 12 bases separating them. CDR1 SNHLY and CDR2 FYNNEI come from the germline V gene. This CDR3 comprises 15 residues. The chain's CDR3 is CASSEQAVGNSPLHF. The DNA of the CDR3 is TGTGCCAGCAGTGAGCAGGCAGTGGGTAATTCACCCCTCCACTTT. Full variable domain (missing parts from reference TRBV2 and TRBJ1-6): EPEVTQTPSHQVTQMGQEVILRCVPISNHLYFYWYRQILGQKVEFLVSFYNNEISEKSEIFDDQFSVERPDGSNFTLKIRSTKLEDSAMYFCASSEQAVGNSPLHFGNGTRLTVT.

CDR3 in DNA: TGTGCCAGCAGCTTGAATCCGACCGCGGGGGACCCCAATGAGCAGTTCTTC. This codes for CASSLNPTAGDPNEQFF. The chain carries TRBV5-8 and TRBJ2-1, with 7 bases identical to TRBD2. Trimming took 1 base from V and 6 from J; bases not matched to a gene: 13. Germline CDR1 and CDR2: SGHTS and YDEGEE. CDR3 length equals 17 residues.

This chain links TRBV29-1 with TRBJ2-2, with TRBD2 as a possible D gene (5 bases). CDR1 and CDR2 (germline): SQVTM, ANQGSEA. This CDR3 spans 11 amino acids. Trimming took 6 bases from V and 7 from J, leaving 9 bases between them. The CDR3 DNA is TGCAGCGTGGGGAGTAGCGGGGAGCTGTTTTTT. This encodes CSVGSSGELFF.

The chain recombines TRBV11-2 with TRBJ1-6; unclear D gene. This CDR3 region has 16 residues. CDR1 and CDR2 from the germline V gene are SGHAT and FQNNGV. Trimming removed 2 bases from V and 0 bases from J, with 8 bases in between. The CDR3 is CASSLIVSSYNSPLHF. The CDR3 bases are TGTGCCAGCAGCTTAATTGTCAGCTCCTATAATTCACCCCTCCACTTT.

V is TRBV18 and J is TRBJ2-3; TRBD1 matches 7 bases. Germline V gene lookup returns CDR1 KGHSH and CDR2 LQKENI. This CDR3 spans 17 amino acids. V trimming: 3 bases; J trimming: 4 bases; junction bases outside the gene matches: 13. CDR3 coding DNA: TGTGCCAGCTCACCCTTCCTCACCGCAGGGGGAGCAGATACGCAGTATTTT. Its translation is CASSPFLTAGGADTQYF. Together with reference TRBV18 and TRBJ2-3, the CDR3 gives the full variable domain: NAGVMQNPRHLVRRRGQEARLRCSPMKGHSHVYWYRQLPEEGLKFMVYLQKENIIDESGMPKERFSAEFPKEGPSILRIQQVVRGDSAAYFCASSPFLTAGGADTQYFGPGTRLTVL.

V and J are TRBV27 and TRBJ2-7; maybe TRBD1 (6 bases). From germline, CDR1 is MNHEY and CDR2 SMNVEV (reference sequence). V was shortened by 6 bases and J by 6 bases, with 24 bases between the two germline ends. CDR3 size: 16 residues. The CDR3 DNA reads as TGTGCCAGCAGGGGGGCCAGTCCTCGACTCACGGGCGAGCAGTACTTC. Residues: CASRGASPRLTGEQYF.

The chain couples TRBV6-2 or TRBV6-3 to TRBJ2-5, with D possibly TRBD2 on 5 matching bases. This CDR3 spans 14 amino acids. Trimming cost V 5 bases and J 5 bases, with 15 bases left between them. Germline CDR1 is MNHEY and CDR2 is SVGEGT. The CDR3 DNA is TGTGCCAGCAGTCTCCCGCCCCCGGGGGAGACCCAGTACTTC. This translates into CASSLPPPGETQYF.

This chain links TRBV2 with TRBJ2-3, with 7 bases fitting TRBD1. The V and J ends lost 4 bases and 6 bases, in that order; junction bases with no gene match: 13. Per the germline V gene, CDR1 is SNHLY and CDR2 is FYNNEI. CDR3 length: 16 residues. The CDR3 protein is CASSAGQVGFMDTQYF. Written as DNA, the CDR3 is TGTGCCAGCAGTGCCGGACAGGTTGGGTTTATGGATACGCAGTATTTT.

The chain links TRBV6-6 to TRBJ2-3, with unresolved D. Between the trimmed V and J ends, which lost 7 bases and 1 base, there was a span of 15 bases. Per the germline V gene, CDR1 is MNHNY and CDR2 is SVGAGI (reference sequence). The CDR3 length is 15 residues. CDR3 in amino acids: CASTRRVIGTDTQYF. The DNA of the CDR3 is TGTGCCAGCACTCGCCGGGTCATCGGCACAGATACGCAGTATTTT.

This chain links TRBV3-1 (or the pseudogene TRBV3-2) with TRBJ2-2, with D perhaps TRBD1 (5 bases). V lost 7 bases and J lost 5, with 20 bases in between. This CDR3 is built from 16 residues. Germline lookup yields CDR1 LGHDT and CDR2 YNNKEL (reference sequence). The chain's CDR3 is CASTPRLQKGTGELFF. CDR3 nucleotide sequence: TGTGCCAGCACCCCCCGACTCCAAAAGGGGACCGGGGAGCTGTTTTTT.

The V call is TRBV2, the J call TRBJ2-7, with D perhaps TRBD1 (6 bases). The germline V gene has CDR1 SNHLY and CDR2 FYNNEI. The CDR3 length is 12 residues. The V and J ends lost 8 bases and 4 bases respectively, with 12 bases between them. CDR3 DNA: TGTGCCAGCGGTGGACAGCTATACGAGCAGTACTTC. Protein sequence: CASGGQLYEQYF.

CDR3 DNA: TGTGCCAGTAGTATGGCGGGGGTAGGTTACAATGAGCAGTTCTTC. It specifies CASSMAGVGYNEQFF. This chain connects TRBV19 to TRBJ2-1, with 7 bases fitting TRBD2. The V gene's germline CDR1 is LNHDA and CDR2 SQIVND (reference sequence). V trimming: 3 bases; J trimming: 4 bases; junction bases outside the gene matches: 6. The CDR3 loop spans 15 amino acids.

The chain recombines TRBV29-1 with TRBJ2-4; D gene uncertain. Deletions cut 4 bases from V and 3 bases from J, with 10 bases between. This CDR3 comprises 13 residues. The germline V gene has CDR1 SQVTM and CDR2 ANQGSEA. The CDR3 reads CSVGEPGKNIQYF. As DNA, the CDR3 is TGCAGCGTTGGAGAGCCGGGCAAAAACATTCAGTACTTC.